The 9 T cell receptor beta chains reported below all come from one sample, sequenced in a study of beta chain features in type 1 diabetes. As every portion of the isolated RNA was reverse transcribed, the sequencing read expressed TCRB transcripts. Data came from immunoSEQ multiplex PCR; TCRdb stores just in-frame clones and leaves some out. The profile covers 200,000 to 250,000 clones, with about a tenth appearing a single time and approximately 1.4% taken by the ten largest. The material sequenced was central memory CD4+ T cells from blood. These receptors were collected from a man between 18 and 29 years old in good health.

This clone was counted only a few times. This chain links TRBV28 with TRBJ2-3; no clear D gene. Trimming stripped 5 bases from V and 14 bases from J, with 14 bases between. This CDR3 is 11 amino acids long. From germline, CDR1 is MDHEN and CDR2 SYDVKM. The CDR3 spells CASSRWGVWYF. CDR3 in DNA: TGTGCCAGCAGTCGGTGGGGTGTCTGGTATTTT. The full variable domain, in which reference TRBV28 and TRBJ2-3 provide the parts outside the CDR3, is DVKVTQSSRYLVKRTGEKVFLECVQDMDHENMFWYRQDPGLGLRLIYFSYDVKMKEKGDIPEGYSVSREKKERFSLILESASTNQTSMYLCASSRWGVWYFGPGTRLTVL.

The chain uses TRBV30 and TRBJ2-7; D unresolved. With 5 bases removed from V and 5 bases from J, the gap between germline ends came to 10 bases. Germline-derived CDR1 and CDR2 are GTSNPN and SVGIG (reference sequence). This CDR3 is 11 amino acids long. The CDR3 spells CAWGRRDEQYF. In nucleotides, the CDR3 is TGTGCCTGGGGACGCCGTGACGAGCAGTACTTC.

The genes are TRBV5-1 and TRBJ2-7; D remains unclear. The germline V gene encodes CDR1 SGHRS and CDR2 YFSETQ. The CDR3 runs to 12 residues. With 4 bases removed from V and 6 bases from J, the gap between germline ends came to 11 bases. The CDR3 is CASSEPSGEQYF. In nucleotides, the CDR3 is TGCGCCAGCAGCGAGCCTAGTGGCGAGCAGTACTTC.

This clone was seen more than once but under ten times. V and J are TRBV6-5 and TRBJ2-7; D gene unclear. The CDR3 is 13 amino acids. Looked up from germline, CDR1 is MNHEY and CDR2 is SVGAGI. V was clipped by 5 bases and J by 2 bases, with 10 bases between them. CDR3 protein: CASSEVGTYEQYF. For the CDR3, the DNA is TGTGCCAGCAGTGAAGTAGGGACCTACGAGCAGTACTTC.

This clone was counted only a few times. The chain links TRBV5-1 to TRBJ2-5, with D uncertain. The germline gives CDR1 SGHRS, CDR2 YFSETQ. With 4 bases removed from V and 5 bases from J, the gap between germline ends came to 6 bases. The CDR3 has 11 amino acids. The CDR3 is CASSRTETQYF. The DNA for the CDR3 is TGCGCCAGCAGCCGAACGGAGACCCAGTACTTC.

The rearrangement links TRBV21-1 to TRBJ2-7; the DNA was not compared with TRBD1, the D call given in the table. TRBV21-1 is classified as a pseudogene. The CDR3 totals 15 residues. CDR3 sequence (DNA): TGTGCCAGCAGCAAAAAAGGGGGACGGGCCTACGAGCAGTACTTC. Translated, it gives CASSKKGGRAYEQYF.

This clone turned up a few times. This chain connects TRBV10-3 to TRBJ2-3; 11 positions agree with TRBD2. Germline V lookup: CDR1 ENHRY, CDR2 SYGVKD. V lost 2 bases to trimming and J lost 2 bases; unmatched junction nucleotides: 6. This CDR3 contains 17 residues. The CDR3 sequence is CAISEPTSGSITDTQYF. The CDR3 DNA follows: TGTGCCATCAGTGAGCCAACTAGCGGGAGCATCACAGATACGCAGTATTTT.

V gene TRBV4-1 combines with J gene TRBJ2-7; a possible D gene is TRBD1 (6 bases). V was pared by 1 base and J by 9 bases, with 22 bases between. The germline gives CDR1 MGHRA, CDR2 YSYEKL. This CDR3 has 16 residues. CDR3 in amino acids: CASSQGTNRVVGGQYF. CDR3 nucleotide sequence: TGCGCCAGCAGCCAAGGAACCAACAGGGTAGTCGGTGGGCAGTACTTC.

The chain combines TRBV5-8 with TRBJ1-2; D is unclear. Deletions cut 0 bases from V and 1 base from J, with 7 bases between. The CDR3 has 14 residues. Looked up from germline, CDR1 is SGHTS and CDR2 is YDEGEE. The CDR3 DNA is TGTGCCAGCAGCTTGGAGAGAATTAACTATGGCTACACCTTC. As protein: CASSLERINYGYTF. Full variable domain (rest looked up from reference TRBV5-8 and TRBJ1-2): EAGVTQSPTHLIKTRGQQATLRCSPISGHTSVYWYQQALGLGLQFLLWYDEGEERNRGNFPPRFSGRQFPNYSSELNVNALELEDSALYLCASSLERINYGYTFGSGTRLTVV.